These 15 T cell receptor beta chains share one sample of origin, sequenced in a study of human T cells and chemical hapten exposure. Described time point: patch test 2, 6 weeks after DPC sensitization. Treatment here: therapeutic diphenylcyclopropenone sensitization with weekly scalp DPC. MiXCR was run by TCRdb on the RACE reads, yielding one entry per CDR3 protein. Of approximately 90,000 distinct CDR3 sequences detected, approximately 9.9% appear once; the ten largest clones hold about 2%. The specimen was whole blood, collected in connection with sensitization to the hapten diphenylcyclopropenone (DPC). The receptors originated from a man between 35 and 55 years old with alopecia areata. Some clones in this sample may be carry-over from other donors' samples.

This clonotype has more than one count but fewer than ten. The chain combines TRBV7-8 with TRBJ2-3; the match to TRBD2 covers 9 bases. The J segment lost 3 bases and the V segment lost 6 bases, leaving 10 bases of the junction unmatched. Looked up from germline, CDR1 is SGHVS and CDR2 is FQNEAQ. The CDR3 sequence is 16 residues long. The CDR3 DNA is TGTGCCAGCAGAGGGGGACTAGCTTTTAGGACAGATACGCAGTATTTT. Residues: CASRGGLAFRTDTQYF.

This clonotype was picked up a small number of times. The chain employs TRBV7-8 and TRBJ1-5, with 12 nucleotides matching TRBD1. The CDR3 has 18 amino acids. Germline CDR1 SGHVS, CDR2 FQNEAQ. V lost 6 bases and J lost 0; bases outside the gene matches: 9. The CDR3 loop reads CASRPGQGAVNSNQPQHF. CDR3 sequence (DNA): TGTGCCAGCAGACCGGGACAGGGGGCGGTCAATAGCAATCAGCCCCAGCATTTT.

The rearrangement uses TRBV29-1 and TRBJ2-5; possible D gene TRBD2, 7 bases. CDR1 and CDR2 from the germline V gene are SQVTM and ANQGSEA. The V gene lost 4 bases and the J gene lost 2 bases, with 14 bases spanning the gap. The CDR3 runs 14 residues. Here the CDR3 reads CSVVEGGGQETQYF. CDR3 DNA: TGCAGCGTTGTTGAGGGAGGGGGGCAAGAGACCCAGTACTTC.

This clonotype was seen a few times. This sequence joins TRBV27 and TRBJ1-6; the D is unclear. Germline loops: CDR1 MNHEY, CDR2 SMNVEV (reference sequence). The CDR3 consists of 17 residues. V was cut by 6 bases and J by 0 bases, with 15 bases left in between. The CDR3 nucleotides are TGTGCCAGCAGAAGACTGTCCCCGAGCTCCTATAATTCACCCCTCCACTTT. It translates to CASRRLSPSSYNSPLHF.

The V gene is TRBV6-5, the J gene TRBJ2-5; D tentatively reads TRBD1 or TRBD2 (5 bases each). This CDR3 has 13 residues. Per germline, CDR1 MNHEY and CDR2 SVGAGI. V lost 1 base, J lost 3 bases, and 6 bases lay in between. The CDR3 nucleotides are TGTGCCAGCAGTTACTGGGGGAAAGAGACCCAGTACTTC. Its protein product is CASSYWGKETQYF.

This clonotype occurred many times. The chain has TRBV6-5 and TRBJ1-4, with 7 nucleotides matching TRBD1. V was pared by 6 bases and J by 6 bases, with 19 bases of the junction left unmatched. CDR1 and CDR2 (germline): MNHEY, SVGAGI. The CDR3 length is 18 residues. The CDR3 here is CASSRQGDNTIMDEKLFF. The CDR3 nucleotides read TGTGCCAGCAGCCGACAGGGTGATAACACCATAATGGATGAAAAACTGTTTTTT.

This clonotype was detected ten times or more. This chain connects TRBV12-3 or TRBV12-4 to TRBJ2-1; 12 nucleotides align to TRBD2. With 6 bases clipped from V and 6 bases from J, the junction kept 6 bases outside the gene matches. This CDR3 is 15 amino acids long. The CDR3 protein is CASRLAGGFSNEQFF. For the CDR3, the DNA is TGTGCCAGCAGACTAGCGGGAGGATTTTCCAATGAGCAGTTCTTC.

This clonotype was picked up a small number of times. Here the CDR3 reads CSARGGASYNEQFF. The CDR3 region has the DNA TGCAGTGCGAGGGGGGGAGCATCCTACAATGAGCAGTTCTTC. V gene TRBV20-1 combines with J gene TRBJ2-1; maybe TRBD2 (7 bases). V lost 6 bases and J 1 base, leaving 13 bases between the germline ends. This CDR3 has 14 amino acids. Germline-derived CDR1 and CDR2 are DFQATT and SNEGSKA (reference sequence).

The V gene is TRBV14, the J gene TRBJ2-7; D may be TRBD1 or TRBD2 (5 bases each). The length of the CDR3 is 14 residues. Germline assignment: CDR1 SGHDN and CDR2 FVKESK. V lost 4 bases, J lost 7 bases, and 17 bases lay in between. Here the CDR3 DNA reads TGTGCCAGCAGCCGAACGTCCGGGGCCTGGGAGCAGTACTTC. This codes for CASSRTSGAWEQYF.

There are many counts of this clonotype. The V gene is TRBV30, the J gene TRBJ2-5; D possibly corresponds to TRBD2 (6 bases). Trimming took 0 bases from V and 4 from J, leaving 15 bases between them. In germline, CDR1 is GTSNPN, CDR2 SVGIG (reference sequence). This CDR3 region has 15 residues. The CDR3 loop reads CAWSVGSGPAETQYF. The CDR3 region has the DNA TGTGCCTGGAGTGTTGGGAGCGGGCCCGCAGAGACCCAGTACTTC.

The chain employs TRBV2 and TRBJ2-5; D is ambiguous. Germline CDR1 is SNHLY and CDR2 is FYNNEI. V was clipped by 3 bases and J by 5 bases, with 7 bases between them. The CDR3 contains 12 residues. CDR3 sequence reads: CASSDGVETQYF. For the CDR3, the DNA is TGTGCCAGCAGTGACGGCGTGGAGACCCAGTACTTC.

This clonotype was picked up a small number of times. The V call is TRBV5-1, the J call TRBJ2-5; the match to TRBD2 covers 14 bases. CDR3 size: 22 residues. The junction had 17 bases not matched to a gene; V was cut back by 0 bases and J by 1 base. Germline CDR1 SGHRS, CDR2 YFSETQ. The CDR3 sequence is CASSLVLRRGRLAGGVQETQYF. The CDR3 region has the DNA TGCGCCAGCAGCTTGGTTTTGAGAAGGGGCCGACTAGCGGGGGGGGTCCAAGAGACCCAGTACTTC.

CDR3 loop: CASRAGTAGNTEAFF. In nucleotides, the CDR3 is TGTGCCAGCAGAGCCGGGACAGCGGGGAACACTGAAGCTTTCTTT. V is TRBV6-2 or TRBV6-3 and J is TRBJ1-1; 7 bases are shared with TRBD1. The CDR3 totals 15 residues. Germline V CDR1 and CDR2: MNHEY, SVGEGT. The V and J ends lost 6 bases and 1 base, in that order; junction bases with no gene match: 8.

This clonotype was seen a handful of times. The chain combines TRBV4-2 with TRBJ2-6, with TRBD1 as a possible D gene (5 bases). With 1 base removed from V and 0 bases from J, the gap between germline ends came to 16 bases. This CDR3 comprises 19 residues. Germline values: CDR1 LGHNA, CDR2 YNFKEQ. CDR3 bases: TGTGCCAGCAGCCAAGTCTCGATTACAGGCAACTCTGGGGCCAACGTCCTGACTTTC. Protein sequence: CASSQVSITGNSGANVLTF.

This clonotype showed up many times. The V gene is TRBV6-5, the J gene TRBJ2-3, with no clear D. V was trimmed by 5 bases and J by 1 base, leaving 10 bases between them. CDR3 size: 14 residues. Germline CDR1 MNHEY, CDR2 SVGAGI. The CDR3 sequence: CASSETTGTDTQYF. The CDR3, as DNA: TGTGCCAGCAGTGAAACGACGGGCACAGATACGCAGTATTTT.